Below are 25 T cell receptor beta chains sequenced from a single sample in a study of T-cell memory formation after mild COVID-19. TCRdb used MiXCR to reprocess the 5' RACE reads, holding one entry per CDR3 protein. The table shows 350,000 to 550,000 distinct CDR3 sequences, with approximately 19% occurring only once. Sequencing input: PBMCs or a T cell subset sorted from them (not recorded which). The receptors were sampled from a man younger than 35 who had mild COVID-19 (a few samples of this study predate the infection). Cell type and time point are not known.

In this sample, this clonotype turned up a few times. This sequence joins TRBV4-1 and TRBJ2-1; D gene ambiguous. The V gene lost 3 bases and the J gene lost 3 bases, with 15 bases spanning the gap. The CDR3 consists of 16 residues. CDR1 is MGHRA, CDR2 YSYEKL, per germline. This CDR3 is CASSQPFRTIYNEQFF. Written as DNA, the CDR3 is TGCGCCAGCAGCCAGCCTTTTAGAACGATCTACAATGAGCAGTTCTTC.

This chain connects TRBV4-1 to TRBJ1-1; D might be TRBD1 (6 bases). This CDR3 comprises 16 residues. The V gene lost 0 bases and the J gene lost 0 bases, with 11 bases spanning the gap. Germline CDR1 reads MGHRA; CDR2 reads YSYEKL. The CDR3 DNA is TGCGCCAGCAGCCAAGATTTGGCAGGGGTGAACACTGAAGCTTTCTTT. Its protein product is CASSQDLAGVNTEAFF.

This clonotype occurred a few times. The chain employs TRBV3-1 and TRBJ2-1; D is unresolved. This CDR3 is built from 13 residues. In germline, CDR1 is LGHDT, CDR2 YNNKEL (reference sequence). The germline V and J ends were trimmed by 1 base and 7 bases, with 8 bases remaining between them. CDR3 sequence reads: CASSQALSNEQFF. In DNA, the CDR3 is TGTGCCAGCAGCCAAGCCCTCTCTAATGAGCAGTTCTTC.

The gene calls are TRBV2 and TRBJ2-1; 8 positions agree with TRBD1. The junction had 5 bases not matched to a gene; V was cut back by 9 bases and J by 4 bases. The CDR3 loop spans 13 amino acids. Germline V lookup: CDR1 SNHLY, CDR2 FYNNEI. Here the CDR3 reads CARDRVRYNEQFF. DNA of the CDR3: TGTGCCAGGGACAGGGTGCGGTACAATGAGCAGTTCTTC.

This clonotype has ten or more counts. This chain uses TRBV3-1 with TRBJ2-5; weak D call: TRBD2 (5 bases). Deletions cut 3 bases from V and 3 bases from J, with 14 bases between. From germline, CDR1 is LGHDT and CDR2 YNNKEL (reference sequence). This CDR3 region has 15 residues. The DNA of the CDR3 is TGTGCCAGCAGCCATAGGGTGACCGGGGAAGAGACCCAGTACTTC. Its protein product is CASSHRVTGEETQYF.

This clonotype was detected only a few times. The gene calls are TRBV12-3 or TRBV12-4 and TRBJ1-5, with 11 nucleotides matching TRBD1. CDR3 length: 15 residues. V lost 5 bases to trimming and J lost 6 bases; unmatched junction nucleotides: 6. In DNA form, the CDR3 reads TGTGCCAGCAGTCAGACGGGACAGGGGGTTCAGCCCCAGCATTTT. Protein product: CASSQTGQGVQPQHF.

The chain combines TRBV14 with TRBJ2-7, with a possible D match to TRBD1 (8 bases). This CDR3 spans 16 amino acids. V was pared by 3 bases and J by 5 bases, with 20 bases between. Looked up from germline, CDR1 is SGHDN and CDR2 is FVKESK. The CDR3 reads CASSHTGGATPNEQYF. The CDR3 DNA follows: TGTGCCAGCAGCCATACAGGGGGGGCGACACCTAACGAGCAGTACTTC.

This clonotype was picked up many times. This rearrangement joins TRBV5-1 to TRBJ1-1; D uncertain. Trimming took 0 bases from V and 7 from J, leaving 7 bases between them. The CDR3 length is 12 residues. Germline lookup yields CDR1 SGHRS and CDR2 YFSETQ. The CDR3 DNA is TGCGCCAGCAGCTTGGTGAGGGATGAAGCTTTCTTT. Its protein product is CASSLVRDEAFF.

V gene TRBV4-1 combines with J gene TRBJ2-1, with D maybe TRBD2 (5 bases). CDR3 length: 14 residues. Germline V gene data show CDR1 as MGHRA and CDR2 as YSYEKL. V lost 7 bases to trimming and J lost 9 bases, with 19 bases between them. The CDR3: CASTGGPMGSEQFF. In DNA form, the CDR3 reads TGCGCCAGCACAGGCGGGCCTATGGGCAGTGAGCAGTTCTTC.

The rearrangement uses TRBV15 and TRBJ2-7; D is possibly TRBD2 (6 bases). This CDR3 is built from 12 residues. V lost 6 bases to trimming and J lost 3 bases, with 9 bases between them. Germline assignment: CDR1 LNHNV and CDR2 YYDKDF (reference sequence). CDR3 in DNA: TGTGCCACCAGAGAGGGAGGCTACGAGCAGTACTTC. As protein: CATREGGYEQYF.

The chain combines TRBV29-1 with TRBJ2-7; no clear D. The germline CDR1 and CDR2 sequences are SQVTM and ANQGSEA. The germline V and J ends were trimmed by 4 bases and 2 bases, with 12 bases remaining between them. The CDR3 totals 13 residues. The CDR3 sequence: CSVGALRPYEQYF. The CDR3 DNA reads as TGCAGCGTTGGGGCCCTACGTCCCTACGAGCAGTACTTC.

This clonotype was seen a handful of times. This CDR3 reads CASSSRVAGNTIYF. For the CDR3, the DNA is TGTGCCAGCAGCAGCAGGGTTGCTGGAAACACCATATATTTT. V usage is TRBV7-2 and J usage is TRBJ1-3; possibly TRBD1 for D (5 bases). V was pared by 5 bases and J by 2 bases, with 10 bases between. The CDR3 runs to 14 residues. Germline lookup yields CDR1 SGHTA and CDR2 FQGNSA.

The chain's CDR3 is CATSPPRESTAYRMTGELFF. The CDR3, as DNA: TGTGCCACCAGCCCACCCCGGGAGTCGACAGCCTATCGAATGACCGGGGAGCTGTTTTTT. The chain couples TRBV15 to TRBJ2-2; weak D call: TRBD2 (6 bases). CDR3 length equals 20 residues. V was clipped by 5 bases and J by 5 bases, with 30 bases between them. The V gene's germline CDR1 is LNHNV and CDR2 YYDKDF (reference sequence).

The chain combines TRBV6-1 with TRBJ2-5; 7 bases are shared with TRBD1. The germline CDR1 and CDR2 sequences are MNHNS and SASEGT. Trimming at V came to 6 bases and at J to 4 bases, leaving 5 bases not matched to a gene. This CDR3 has 13 residues. The DNA for the CDR3 is TGTGCCAGCAGACAGGGGAGTACAGAGACCCAGTACTTC. Translating gives CASRQGSTETQYF.

The rearrangement joins TRBV12-5 to TRBJ2-7; unclear D gene. V was shortened by 8 bases and J by 0 bases, with 14 bases between the two germline ends. The CDR3 runs 14 residues. The germline CDR1 and CDR2 sequences are LGHNT and FRNRAP. In nucleotides, the CDR3 is TGTGCTAGTTCCCCGAGAGTCATCTCCTACGAGCAGTACTTC. Its protein is CASSPRVISYEQYF.

The rearrangement joins TRBV10-3 to TRBJ2-1; 11 nucleotides match TRBD2. CDR3 length: 16 amino acids. After removal of 0 bases from V and 3 bases from J, the junction contained 1 base not matched to a gene. Germline V gene sequence: CDR1 ENHRY, CDR2 SYGVKD. The CDR3 DNA reads as TGTGCCATCAGTGAGTCTCTAGCGGGGGGCTACAATGAGCAGTTCTTC. Amino acids: CAISESLAGGYNEQFF.

The chain carries TRBV12-3 or TRBV12-4 and TRBJ2-3; D possibly corresponds to TRBD2 (5 bases). CDR3 length equals 13 residues. V lost 6 bases and J 4 bases, leaving 11 bases between the germline ends. The CDR3 DNA sequence: TGTGCCAGCAGCCCCGTGGAGGCAGATACGCAGTATTTT. As protein: CASSPVEADTQYF.

This clonotype has more than one count but fewer than ten. The chain carries TRBV24-1 and TRBJ2-1, with a possible D match to TRBD1 (6 bases). In germline, CDR1 is KGHDR, CDR2 SFDVKD. The V gene lost 10 bases and the J gene lost 0 bases, with 18 bases spanning the gap. The CDR3 extends over 16 amino acids. The CDR3 is CATFSQGIRSYNEQFF. DNA of the CDR3: TGTGCCACATTTTCACAGGGCATCCGCTCCTACAATGAGCAGTTCTTC.

This clonotype was found a few times. One end of the junction is discordant with germline, which a read error may explain. This sequence joins TRBV9 and TRBJ2-1; 12 nucleotides agree with TRBD1. The germline CDR1 and CDR2 sequences are SGDLS and YYNGEE. The CDR3 is 17 residues long. The CDR3 DNA sequence: TGTGCCAGCAGCGTAGGGTTGGGACAGGGGGCCTATAATGAGCAGTTCTTC. Translated: CASSVGLGQGAYNEQFF. Drawing the rest from reference TRBV9 and TRBJ2-1, the complete variable domain is DSGVTQTPKHLITATGQRVTLRCSPRSGDLSVYWYQQSLDQGLQFLIQYYNGEERAKGNILERFSAQQFPDLHSELNLSSLELGDSALYFCASSVGLGQGAYNEQFFGPGTRLTVL.

This clonotype was seen at least ten times. The J gene is TRBJ2-3, the V gene TRBV6-4; maybe TRBD2 (7 bases). Germline V gene lookup returns CDR1 MRHNA and CDR2 SNTAGT. V was clipped by 4 bases and J by 2 bases, with 13 bases between them. The CDR3 consists of 15 residues. Written as DNA, the CDR3 is TGTGCCAGCAGTGCACTTGGGGGGGCCACAGATACGCAGTATTTT. Translation: CASSALGGATDTQYF.

This clonotype was detected only a few times. The gene calls are TRBV7-9 and TRBJ1-5; D uncertain. Germline assignment: CDR1 SEHNR and CDR2 FQNEAQ (reference sequence). Trimming shortened V by 4 bases and J by 7 bases, and 14 bases separated the two germline ends. This CDR3 contains 14 residues. The CDR3 region has the DNA TGTGCCAGCAGCTCATCCAATATGAACCAGCCCCAGCATTTT. This gives the protein CASSSSNMNQPQHF.

This clonotype was observed a few times. The V and J genes are TRBV4-1 and TRBJ1-3; D remains ambiguous. The germline CDR1 and CDR2 sequences are MGHRA and YSYEKL. CDR3 length equals 14 residues. V shed 1 base and J shed 2 bases, with 6 bases lying between them. The CDR3 loop is CASSQVWAGNTIYF. For the CDR3, the DNA is TGCGCCAGCAGCCAAGTATGGGCTGGAAACACCATATATTTT.

This clonotype has a handful of counts. This sequence joins TRBV6-2 or TRBV6-3 and TRBJ1-2, with D possibly being TRBD1 (5 bases). Trimming took off 6 bases at V and 4 bases at J, with 15 bases between the two ends. The CDR3 is made up of 14 amino acids. Germline values: CDR1 MNHEY, CDR2 SVGEGT. The CDR3, as DNA: TGTGCCAGCAGATCGGATCGACAGAGCTATGGCTACACCTTC. It encodes CASRSDRQSYGYTF.

CDR3 DNA sequence: TGTGCCAGCAGCTCCCTCGGGGGGAATGAGCAGTTCTTC. This gives the protein CASSSLGGNEQFF. The chain carries TRBV7-6 and TRBJ2-1; 7 bases are a match to TRBD2. V was pared by 4 bases and J by 7 bases, with 4 bases of the junction left unmatched. In germline, CDR1 is SGHVS, CDR2 FNYEAQ. The CDR3 contains 13 residues.

CDR3 DNA sequence: TGCGCCAGCCCGGGGGCAGGGGCGGTTATACTCGAACAGCCCCAGCATTTT. This encodes CASPGAGAVILEQPQHF. The chain has TRBV5-1 and TRBJ1-5; TRBD1 might be the D (6 bases). Germline CDR1 SGHRS, CDR2 YFSETQ. V lost 7 bases and J 7 bases, leaving 27 bases between the germline ends. This CDR3 has 17 residues.